Sequencing of this T cell receptor (beta chain) was carried out in a study of blood T cell repertoires in COVID-19. Authors' data handling: Estimated nucleated cell counts came from reference gene primer amplification. Sequencing used immunoSEQ multiplex PCR; TCRdb keeps in-frame clones, though not all of them. The V and J calls and clone size are taken from that table; D and trimming were inferred from the DNA. This sample has roughly 200,000 clones, with about 85% found just once. After removal of 7 bases from V and 5 bases from J, the junction contained 4 bases not matched to a gene. The CDR3 covers 15 residues. CDR1 and CDR2 (germline): SEHNR, FQNEAQ (reference sequence).

The J gene is TRBJ2-1, the V gene TRBV7-9, with 14 bases that match TRBD2. The receptor was derived from a young woman who had recovered from COVID-19. The sequencing input was peripheral blood. The CDR3 DNA reads as TGTGCCAGCACCCGACTAGCGGGAGGGAACAATGAGCAGTTCTTC. This translates into CASTRLAGGNNEQFF.